The rows below give T cell receptor beta chains drawn from one sample of a study of blood T cells in healthy people across ages. One entry per CDR3 protein results from TCRdb running MiXCR on the 5' RACE reads. The sample lists roughly 1,300,000 distinct CDR3 sequences; 59% were seen once. The specimen was blood. These receptors were obtained from a man younger than 35 in good health. Each CDR3 is given with its conserved first and last residue. A D gene is named only where the DNA matches it firmly. Size is omitted from some rows. Given values are once, few, many or a class for expanded clones.

TRBV2	NA	NA	TRBJ2-3	TGTGCCAGCAGTGCCCCTGGGTTCCCTTCCCTTGAAACGCAGTATTTT	CASSAPGFPSLETQYF
TRBV30	NA	NA	TRBJ2-1	TGTGCCTGGAGCGTTGGTGGAGAGGGCGATGAGCAGTTCTTC	CAWSVGGEGDEQFF
TRBV20-1	TRBD2	once	TRBJ2-2	TGCAGTGCTAGAGTAGCGGGAGGGACCGGGGAGCTGTTTTTT	CSARVAGGTGELFF
TRBV29-1	NA	few	TRBJ2-5	TGCAGCGTTGAGAAGTCCCGGGTCCTTCGAGGAGAGACCCAGTACTTC	CSVEKSRVLRGETQYF
TRBV2	TRBD2	NA	TRBJ2-3	TGTGCCAGCAGCAAACTAGCGGGGGGGTTAGATACGCAGTATTTT	CASSKLAGGLDTQYF
TRBV3-1	NA	once	TRBJ2-3	TGTGCCAGCAGCCAAGGCGGACGGGGCTTTAGCACAGATACGCAGTATTTT	CASSQGGRGFSTDTQYF
TRBV12-3/TRBV12-4	TRBD1	NA	TRBJ2-2	TGTGCCAGCAGTCCCTCTCAGACAGGGAGCTCGAGGGGAATGGGCGGGGAGCTGTTTTTT	CASSPSQTGSSRGMGGELFF
TRBV28	NA	NA	TRBJ2-7	TGTGCCAGCAGTCCCCTTGGGGGGAGGAGCTCCTACGAGCAGTACTTC	CASSPLGGRSSYEQYF
TRBV29-1	TRBD1	NA	TRBJ2-5	TGCAGCGTTGATGGGGTGGGAGCAGGGGGGACCCAGTACTTC	CSVDGVGAGGTQYF
TRBV5-1	NA	NA	TRBJ2-5	TGCGCCAGCAGCTTGGGCAGGCTGGACCAAGAGACCCAGTACTTC	CASSLGRLDQETQYF
TRBV7-2	NA	NA	TRBJ1-6	TGTGCCAGCACAAAGGGGGGCAATTCACCCCTCCACTTT	CASTKGGNSPLHF
TRBV29-1	NA	few	TRBJ2-7	TGCAGCGTGATGGGACGGAACTCCTACGAGCAGTACTTC	CSVMGRNSYEQYF
TRBV11-2	NA	NA	TRBJ1-1	TGTGCCAGCAGCGGCCCGTGGATGAACACTGAAGCTTTCTTT	CASSGPWMNTEAFF
TRBV6-6	NA	NA	TRBJ2-3	TGTGCCAGCAGTTCAGCTCGCGCAGATACGCAGTATTTT	CASSSARADTQYF
TRBV29-1	NA	NA	TRBJ1-1	TGCAGCGTTGAACGTATGGGGGGTAGCACTGAAGCTTTCTTT	CSVERMGGSTEAFF
TRBV29-1	NA	few	TRBJ2-1	TGCAGCGTTGCGGGAACCTCCTACAATGAGCAGTTCTTC	CSVAGTSYNEQFF
TRBV28	TRBD1	NA	TRBJ2-7	TGTGCCACCACACCTGGGGACAGGACCTACGAGCAGTACTTC	CATTPGDRTYEQYF
TRBV5-8	NA	NA	TRBJ2-7	TGTGCCAGCGTCAGGGGATGGAACGCCTACGAGCAGTACTTC	CASVRGWNAYEQYF
TRBV4-1	NA	NA	TRBJ1-2	TGCGCCAGCAGCCAAGAGAGAACCTCCTCTAACTATGGCTACACCTTC	CASSQERTSSNYGYTF
TRBV5-1	NA	NA	TRBJ1-6	TGCGCCAGCAGCCCGAATGGCGCTTCACCCCTCCACTTT	CASSPNGASPLHF
TRBV4-1	NA	NA	TRBJ2-1	TGCGCCAGCAGCCAAGATGAGCTAGGCGGCGATGAGCAGTTCTTC	CASSQDELGGDEQFF
TRBV6-5	TRBD1	NA	TRBJ2-7	TGTGCCAGCAGTTACCTTGGGACAGGGTTCTTACACGAGCAGTACTTC	CASSYLGTGFLHEQYF
TRBV12-3/TRBV12-4	NA	once	TRBJ2-1	TGTGCCAGCAGTTTAGCGCGCGGAAATTACAATGAGCAGTTCTTC	CASSLARGNYNEQFF
TRBV7-2	TRBD1	NA	TRBJ1-2	TGTGCCAGCAGCTTACGGGACAGACACGGGACCAACTATGGCTACACCTTC	CASSLRDRHGTNYGYTF
TRBV4-3	NA	few	TRBJ2-7	TGCGCCAGCAGCCAAACTGGAAGTACGGGCGAGCAGTACTTC	CASSQTGSTGEQYF